This entry lists 21 T cell receptor beta chains sequenced from one sample in a study of CD8 T cells in Susac syndrome. RNA, at roughly 0.45 to 1 ug, was reverse transcribed with random hexamers. Using its own MiXCR run on the immunoSEQ multiplex PCR reads, TCRdb lists one record per CDR3 protein. The data show around 130,000 distinct CDR3 sequences, 91% seen once. The sample consisted of CD8+ T cells from PBMCs. The source is a human donor with multiple sclerosis.

This rearrangement joins TRBV23-1 to TRBJ2-3; no clear D. TRBV23-1 is an open reading frame, and its role is uncertain. This CDR3 has 14 residues. Trimming removed 4 bases at V and 4 bases at J, with 12 bases between. CDR3 region: CASSLYLRADTQYF. The CDR3 nucleotides read TGCGCCAGCAGTCTATACCTAAGAGCAGATACGCAGTATTTT.

The V and J genes are TRBV10-3 and TRBJ1-2; a possible D gene is TRBD1 (5 bases). Per the germline V gene, CDR1 is ENHRY and CDR2 is SYGVKD. The CDR3 has 15 residues. Trimming cost V 2 bases and J 4 bases, with 14 bases left between them. The CDR3 reads CAISETQGVGYGYTF. The DNA of the CDR3 is TGTGCCATCAGTGAGACTCAGGGTGTCGGCTATGGCTACACCTTC.

The V and J genes are TRBV7-8 and TRBJ1-5; 7 positions agree with TRBD1. The CDR3 is 14 amino acids. The germline V gene has CDR1 SGHVS and CDR2 FQNEAQ. The J segment lost 7 bases and the V segment lost 6 bases, leaving 9 bases of the junction unmatched. The CDR3 nucleotides are TGTGCCAGCAGTCGACAGGGACCAGAACAGCCCCAGCATTTT. It encodes CASSRQGPEQPQHF.

This clonotype was counted a single time. The chain carries TRBV11-2 and TRBJ2-3, with 11 bases lining up with TRBD1. This CDR3 region has 16 residues. Germline CDR1 and CDR2: SGHAT and FQNNGV. Trimming at V came to 0 bases and at J to 5 bases, leaving 4 bases not matched to a gene. The DNA of the CDR3 is TGTGCCAGCAGCTTAGATCTGGGGACAGGGGGAGATACGCAGTATTTT. As protein: CASSLDLGTGGDTQYF.

V usage is TRBV2 and J usage is TRBJ2-1; D gene uncertain. This CDR3 region has 14 residues. CDR1 SNHLY and CDR2 FYNNEI come from the germline V gene. The ends were cut back, 2 bases at V and 5 bases at J, with 10 bases in the middle. The CDR3 DNA is TGTGCCAGCAGTGAATTCGGGTCACACAATGAGCAGTTCTTC. Residues: CASSEFGSHNEQFF.

The CDR3 nucleotides read TGTGCCAGCAGTTTAGGCGAGAATAACTATGGCTACACCTTC. Amino acids: CASSLGENNYGYTF. The chain is built from TRBV6-5 and TRBJ1-2; D call uncertain. This CDR3 contains 14 residues. V lost 4 bases and J 1 base, leaving 10 bases between the germline ends. Germline values: CDR1 MNHEY, CDR2 SVGAGI.

The chain has TRBV4-3 and TRBJ1-1, with TRBD1 matching 7 bases. This CDR3 has 14 amino acids. The trim removed 4 bases at V and 1 base at J, leaving 3 bases unmatched. Germline values: CDR1 LGHNA, CDR2 YSLEER. CDR3 sequence: CASSLGQENTEAFF. The CDR3 region has the DNA TGCGCCAGCAGCCTAGGACAGGAGAACACTGAAGCTTTCTTT.

V is TRBV4-2 and J is TRBJ2-7; TRBD2 is a possible D gene (6 bases). The CDR3 spans 16 residues. CDR1 LGHNA and CDR2 YNFKEQ come from the germline V gene. V was shortened by 0 bases and J by 2 bases, with 14 bases between the two germline ends. Written as DNA, the CDR3 is TGTGCCAGCAGCCAAGAAGGAGCTAGCGAAACCTACGAGCAGTACTTC. This encodes CASSQEGASETYEQYF.

The rearrangement uses TRBV7-8 and TRBJ2-3; D gene unclear. Looked up from germline, CDR1 is SGHVS and CDR2 is FQNEAQ. The CDR3 is 14 residues long. Trimming pared 5 bases from V and 0 bases from J, leaving 9 bases between. CDR3 residues: CASSPPGSTDTQYF. In nucleotides, the CDR3 is TGTGCCAGCAGCCCACCAGGCAGCACAGATACGCAGTATTTT. The full variable domain, rest sourced from reference TRBV7-8 and TRBJ2-3, is GAGVSQSPRYKVAKRGQDVALRCDPISGHVSLFWYQQALGQGPEFLTYFQNEAQLDKSGLPSDRFFAERPEGSVSTLKIQRTQQEDSAVYLCASSPPGSTDTQYFGPGTRLTVL.

The gene calls are TRBV3-1 and TRBJ1-3; D gene uncertain. The CDR3 runs 15 residues. CDR1 and CDR2 (germline): LGHDT, YNNKEL (reference sequence). V lost 3 bases and J lost 1, with 10 bases in between. The CDR3 DNA is TGTGCCAGCAGCCAGAGCCTAGGGTCTGGAAACACCATATATTTT. Protein product: CASSQSLGSGNTIYF.

The chain carries TRBV5-1 and TRBJ2-1; TRBD1 aligns across 9 bases. The trim removed 0 bases at V and 9 bases at J, leaving 4 bases unmatched. The CDR3 has 14 residues. Germline V gene data show CDR1 as SGHRS and CDR2 as YFSETQ. The CDR3 nucleotides are TGCGCCAGCAGCTTGGGGGACAGGGAGGGTGAGCAGTTCTTC. As protein: CASSLGDREGEQFF.

V is TRBV19 and J is TRBJ2-7; 7 nucleotides align to TRBD1. CDR1 is LNHDA, CDR2 SQIVND, per germline (reference sequence). This CDR3 has 14 amino acids. The V gene end was trimmed by 6 bases and the J gene end by 2 bases; junction bases not matched to a gene: 7. The CDR3 DNA is TGTGCCAGTAGGGCCGGGACAGAGGCCTACGAGCAGTACTTC. It translates to CASRAGTEAYEQYF.

This chain connects TRBV12-3 or TRBV12-4 to TRBJ1-6, with unresolved D. This CDR3 has 16 amino acids. V lost 4 bases and J 0 bases, leaving 10 bases between the germline ends. CDR3 in amino acids: CASSSTGSSYNSPLHF. In nucleotides, the CDR3 is TGTGCCAGCAGTTCTACGGGCAGCTCCTATAATTCACCCCTCCACTTT.

The chain employs TRBV4-2 and TRBJ1-2, with 10 bases identical to TRBD1. Germline CDR1 is LGHNA and CDR2 is YNFKEQ. There are 13 residues in the CDR3. J lost 8 bases, V lost 3 bases, and 3 bases had no gene match. The CDR3 DNA is TGTGCCAGCAGCCAGGGGACAGGGGAAGGCTACACCTTC. Translated: CASSQGTGEGYTF.

The chain has TRBV7-2 and TRBJ2-7; 8 positions agree with TRBD2. Germline CDR1 and CDR2: SGHTA and FQGNSA. This CDR3 is built from 14 residues. The V segment lost 3 bases and the J segment 4 bases; nucleotides outside the gene matches: 5. The CDR3 loop reads CASSLLPGGYEQYF. The DNA of the CDR3 is TGTGCCAGCAGCTTGCTCCCGGGGGGGTACGAGCAGTACTTC.

This chain connects TRBV20-1 to TRBJ2-7, with D possibly TRBD2 on 6 matching bases. The V gene's germline CDR1 is DFQATT and CDR2 SNEGSKA (reference sequence). V lost 1 base, J lost 2 bases, and 15 bases lay in between. The length of the CDR3 is 15 residues. As DNA, the CDR3 is TGCAGTGCTAGAGCCCCGGAGGGTGTTGCCTACGAGCAGTACTTC. Amino acids: CSARAPEGVAYEQYF.

CDR3 bases: TGTGCCAGCAGCTTCGTTGGGACACAGACCTACGAGCAGTACTTC. This codes for CASSFVGTQTYEQYF. The rearrangement joins TRBV7-9 to TRBJ2-7; possible D gene TRBD1, 6 bases. CDR1 and CDR2 (germline): SEHNR, FQNEAQ (reference sequence). With 3 bases removed from V and 2 bases from J, the gap between germline ends came to 14 bases. This CDR3 is built from 15 residues.

The chain combines TRBV4-3 with TRBJ2-7, with 7 nucleotides matching TRBD1. This CDR3 region has 16 residues. CDR1 and CDR2 from the germline V gene are LGHNA and YSLEER. Trimming cost V 1 base and J 3 bases; bases outside gene matches: 9. CDR3 bases: TGCGCCAGCAGCCAAGGCGTGGGGACAGCACTCTACGAGCAGTACTTC. It translates to CASSQGVGTALYEQYF.

V is TRBV19 and J is TRBJ1-5, with D unclear. This CDR3 contains 14 residues. Per germline, CDR1 LNHDA and CDR2 SQIVND (reference sequence). V was pared by 3 bases and J by 2 bases, with 8 bases between. CDR3: CASSIPLGNQPQHF. CDR3 in DNA: TGTGCCAGTAGTATCCCATTGGGCAATCAGCCCCAGCATTTT.

The rearrangement links TRBV29-1 to TRBJ2-2; 7 bases agree with TRBD2. The CDR3 is 13 residues long. Looked up from germline, CDR1 is SQVTM and CDR2 is ANQGSEA. After removal of 4 bases from V and 6 bases from J, the junction contained 5 bases not matched to a gene. Here the CDR3 reads CSVGLAIPGELFF. DNA for the CDR3: TGCAGCGTTGGACTAGCTATACCCGGGGAGCTGTTTTTT.

This rearrangement joins TRBV24-1 to TRBJ2-6; possible D gene TRBD1, 6 bases. CDR3 length: 18 amino acids. Trimming left V 2 bases short and J 4 bases short, with 17 bases between. CDR1 is KGHDR, CDR2 SFDVKD, per germline. DNA of the CDR3: TGTGCCACCAGTGATTATCAGGGGCAAGGTACCGGGGCCAACGTCCTGACTTTC. It codes for CATSDYQGQGTGANVLTF.